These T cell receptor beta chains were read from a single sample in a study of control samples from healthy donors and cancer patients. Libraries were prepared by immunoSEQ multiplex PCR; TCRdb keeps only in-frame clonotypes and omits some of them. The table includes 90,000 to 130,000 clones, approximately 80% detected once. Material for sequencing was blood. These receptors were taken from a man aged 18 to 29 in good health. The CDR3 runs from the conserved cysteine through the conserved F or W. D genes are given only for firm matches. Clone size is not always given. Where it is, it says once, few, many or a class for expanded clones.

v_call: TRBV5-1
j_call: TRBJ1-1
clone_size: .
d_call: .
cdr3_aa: CASSLVVSEGLYTEAFF
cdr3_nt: TGCGCCAGCAGCTTGGTTGTCAGTGAGGGACTGTACACTGAAGCTTTCTTT

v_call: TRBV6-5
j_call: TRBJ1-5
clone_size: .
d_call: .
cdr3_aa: CASSYGGLDGQPQHF
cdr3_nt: TGTGCCAGCAGTTACGGAGGGTTGGATGGTCAGCCCCAGCATTTT

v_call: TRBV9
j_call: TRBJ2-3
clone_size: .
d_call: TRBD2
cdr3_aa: CASSVGIPLAGGTDTQYF
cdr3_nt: TGTGCCAGCAGCGTAGGGATCCCACTAGCGGGGGGGACAGATACGCAGTATTTT

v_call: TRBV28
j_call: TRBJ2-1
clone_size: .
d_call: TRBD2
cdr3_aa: CATRDHGTSGGRGEQFF
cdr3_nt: TGTGCCACCAGAGATCATGGGACTAGCGGGGGGCGGGGTGAGCAGTTCTTC

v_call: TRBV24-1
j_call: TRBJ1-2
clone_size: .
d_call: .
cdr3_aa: CATSVGRGDGYTF
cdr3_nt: TGTGCCACCAGTGTGGGCAGGGGCGACGGCTACACCTTC

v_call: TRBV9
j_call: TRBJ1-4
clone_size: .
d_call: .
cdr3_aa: CASSVGSGEGEKLFF
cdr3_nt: TGTGCCAGCAGCGTAGGATCCGGGGAGGGTGAAAAACTGTTTTTT

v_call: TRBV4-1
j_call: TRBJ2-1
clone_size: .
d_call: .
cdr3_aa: CASSQTNEQFF
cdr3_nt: TGCGCCAGCAGCCAAACCAATGAGCAGTTCTTC

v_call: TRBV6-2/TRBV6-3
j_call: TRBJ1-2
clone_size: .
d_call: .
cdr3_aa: CASSYTAGIDGYTF
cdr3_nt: TGTGCCAGCAGTTATACTGCCGGGATCGATGGCTACACCTTC

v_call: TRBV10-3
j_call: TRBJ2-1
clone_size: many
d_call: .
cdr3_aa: CAISSGVPYNEQFF
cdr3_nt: TGTGCCATCAGTAGCGGAGTTCCCTACAATGAGCAGTTCTTC

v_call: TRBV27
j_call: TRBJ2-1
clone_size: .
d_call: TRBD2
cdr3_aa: CASSETSGGYNEQFF
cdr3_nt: TGTGCCAGCAGTGAAACTAGCGGGGGATACAATGAGCAGTTCTTC

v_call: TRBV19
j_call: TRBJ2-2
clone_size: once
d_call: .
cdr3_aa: CATAPGADTGELFF
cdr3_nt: TGTGCCACCGCGCCAGGGGCGGACACCGGGGAGCTGTTTTTT

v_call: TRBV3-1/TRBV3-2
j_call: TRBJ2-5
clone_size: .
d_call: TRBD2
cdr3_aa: CASSHLAGRETQYF
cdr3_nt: TGTGCCAGCAGCCATTTAGCGGGGAGGGAGACCCAGTACTTC

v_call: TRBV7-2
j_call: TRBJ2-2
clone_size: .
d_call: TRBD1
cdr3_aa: CASSPGTGGPGGELFF
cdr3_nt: TGTGCCAGCAGCCCCGGGACAGGGGGCCCCGGTGGGGAGCTGTTTTTT

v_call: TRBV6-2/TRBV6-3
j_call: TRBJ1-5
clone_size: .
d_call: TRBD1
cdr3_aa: CASSFQGGRNQPQHF
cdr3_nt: TGTGCCAGCAGTTTCCAAGGGGGCCGGAATCAGCCCCAGCATTTT

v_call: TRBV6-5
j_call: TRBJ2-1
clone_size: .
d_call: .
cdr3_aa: CASTYRESSYNEQFF
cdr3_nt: TGTGCCAGCACATACAGGGAGAGCTCCTACAATGAGCAGTTCTTC

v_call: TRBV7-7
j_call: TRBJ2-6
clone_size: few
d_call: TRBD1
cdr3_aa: CASSLSQGAGGANVLTF
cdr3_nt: TGTGCTAGCAGCTTAAGCCAGGGGGCTGGTGGGGCCAACGTCCTGACTTTC

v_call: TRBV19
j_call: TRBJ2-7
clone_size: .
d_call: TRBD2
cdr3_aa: CASSFGGAYEQYF
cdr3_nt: TGTGCCAGTAGCTTCGGGGGGGCCTACGAGCAGTACTTC

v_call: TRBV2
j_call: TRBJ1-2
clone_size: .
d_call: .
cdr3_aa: CASSGGRKSNYGYTF
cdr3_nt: TGTGCCAGCAGTGGGGGGCGTAAAAGTAACTATGGCTACACCTTC

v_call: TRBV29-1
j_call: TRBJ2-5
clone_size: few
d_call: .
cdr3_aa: CSVRGGQETQYF
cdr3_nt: TGCAGCGTTCGAGGGGGGCAAGAGACCCAGTACTTC

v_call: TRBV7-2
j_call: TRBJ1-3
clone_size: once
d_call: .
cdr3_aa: CASSPSYLDSGNTIYF
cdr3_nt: TGTGCCAGCAGCCCCTCTTACTTAGACTCTGGAAACACCATATATTTT

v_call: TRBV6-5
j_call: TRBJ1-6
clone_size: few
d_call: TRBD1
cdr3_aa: CASSSGQHNSPLHF
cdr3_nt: TGTGCCAGCAGCTCGGGACAGCATAATTCACCCCTCCACTTT

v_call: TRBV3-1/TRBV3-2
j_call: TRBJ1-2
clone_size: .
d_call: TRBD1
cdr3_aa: CASSRTGGRGYTF
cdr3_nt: TGTGCCAGCAGCCGAACAGGGGGACGAGGCTACACCTTC